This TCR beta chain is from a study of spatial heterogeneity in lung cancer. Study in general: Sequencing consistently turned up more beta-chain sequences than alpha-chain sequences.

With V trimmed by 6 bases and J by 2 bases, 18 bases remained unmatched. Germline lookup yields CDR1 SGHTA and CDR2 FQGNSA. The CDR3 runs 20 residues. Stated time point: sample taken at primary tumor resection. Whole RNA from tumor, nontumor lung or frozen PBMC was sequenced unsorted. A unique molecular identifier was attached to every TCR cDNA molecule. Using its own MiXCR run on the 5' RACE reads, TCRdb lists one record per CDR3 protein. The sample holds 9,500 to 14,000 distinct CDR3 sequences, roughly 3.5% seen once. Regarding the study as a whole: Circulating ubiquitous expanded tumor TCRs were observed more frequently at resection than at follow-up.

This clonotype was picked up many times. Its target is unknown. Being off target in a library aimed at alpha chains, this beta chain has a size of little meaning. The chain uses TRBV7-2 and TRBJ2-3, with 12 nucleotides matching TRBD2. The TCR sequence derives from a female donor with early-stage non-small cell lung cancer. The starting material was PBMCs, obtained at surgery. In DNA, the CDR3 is TGTGCCAGCAGAAGGCTAGCGGGGGGGCCGAACCCCACGGCCACAGATACGCAGTATTTT. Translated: CASRRLAGGPNPTATDTQYF.